These 4 T cell receptor beta chains came from one sample sequenced in a study of blood T cell repertoires in COVID-19. Here immunoSEQ multiplex PCR was the method, and the copy in TCRdb shows in-frame clones only, minus some. Of 150,000 to 200,000 clones listed, over 60% were seen once; the top ten hold roughly 8%. The source material was peripheral blood. The source of these receptors is a man in his 60s with acute or convalescent COVID-19.

The chain couples TRBV29-1 to TRBJ2-3, with a tentative D call TRBD2 (6 bases). Trimming took off 6 bases at V and 2 bases at J, with 15 bases between the two ends. The CDR3 runs 14 residues. The germline V gene encodes CDR1 SQVTM and CDR2 ANQGSEA. CDR3: CSVPGVHLTDTQYF. In nucleotides, the CDR3 is TGCAGCGTGCCGGGGGTCCACCTCACAGATACGCAGTATTTT.

V is TRBV30 and J is TRBJ2-1; D is undetermined. V lost 1 base and J 4 bases, leaving 5 bases between the germline ends. The CDR3 runs 12 residues. Germline V gene sequence: CDR1 GTSNPN, CDR2 SVGIG (reference sequence). The CDR3 DNA reads TGTGCCTGGAGTGCTAGATACAATGAGCAGTTCTTC. As protein: CAWSARYNEQFF.

This sequence joins TRBV10-2 and TRBJ1-1; TRBD1 matches 8 bases. The V segment lost 2 bases and the J segment 4 bases; nucleotides outside the gene matches: 6. This CDR3 has 15 amino acids. Germline V CDR1 and CDR2: WSHSY, SAAADI. CDR3 amino acids: CASSEKRTGTTEAFF. The CDR3 nucleotides are TGCGCCAGCAGTGAGAAGAGGACAGGGACCACTGAAGCTTTCTTT.

This clone was counted only a few times. Other nucleotide sequences from this sample produce the same CDR3. This rearrangement joins TRBV4-3 to TRBJ1-1, with D hard to call. Germline values: CDR1 LGHNA, CDR2 YSLEER. Trimming removed 3 bases from V and 6 bases from J, with 11 bases in between. This CDR3 spans 13 amino acids. This CDR3 is CASSHLGGSEAFF. Written as DNA, the CDR3 is TGCGCCAGCAGCCACCTGGGAGGCTCTGAAGCTTTCTTT.